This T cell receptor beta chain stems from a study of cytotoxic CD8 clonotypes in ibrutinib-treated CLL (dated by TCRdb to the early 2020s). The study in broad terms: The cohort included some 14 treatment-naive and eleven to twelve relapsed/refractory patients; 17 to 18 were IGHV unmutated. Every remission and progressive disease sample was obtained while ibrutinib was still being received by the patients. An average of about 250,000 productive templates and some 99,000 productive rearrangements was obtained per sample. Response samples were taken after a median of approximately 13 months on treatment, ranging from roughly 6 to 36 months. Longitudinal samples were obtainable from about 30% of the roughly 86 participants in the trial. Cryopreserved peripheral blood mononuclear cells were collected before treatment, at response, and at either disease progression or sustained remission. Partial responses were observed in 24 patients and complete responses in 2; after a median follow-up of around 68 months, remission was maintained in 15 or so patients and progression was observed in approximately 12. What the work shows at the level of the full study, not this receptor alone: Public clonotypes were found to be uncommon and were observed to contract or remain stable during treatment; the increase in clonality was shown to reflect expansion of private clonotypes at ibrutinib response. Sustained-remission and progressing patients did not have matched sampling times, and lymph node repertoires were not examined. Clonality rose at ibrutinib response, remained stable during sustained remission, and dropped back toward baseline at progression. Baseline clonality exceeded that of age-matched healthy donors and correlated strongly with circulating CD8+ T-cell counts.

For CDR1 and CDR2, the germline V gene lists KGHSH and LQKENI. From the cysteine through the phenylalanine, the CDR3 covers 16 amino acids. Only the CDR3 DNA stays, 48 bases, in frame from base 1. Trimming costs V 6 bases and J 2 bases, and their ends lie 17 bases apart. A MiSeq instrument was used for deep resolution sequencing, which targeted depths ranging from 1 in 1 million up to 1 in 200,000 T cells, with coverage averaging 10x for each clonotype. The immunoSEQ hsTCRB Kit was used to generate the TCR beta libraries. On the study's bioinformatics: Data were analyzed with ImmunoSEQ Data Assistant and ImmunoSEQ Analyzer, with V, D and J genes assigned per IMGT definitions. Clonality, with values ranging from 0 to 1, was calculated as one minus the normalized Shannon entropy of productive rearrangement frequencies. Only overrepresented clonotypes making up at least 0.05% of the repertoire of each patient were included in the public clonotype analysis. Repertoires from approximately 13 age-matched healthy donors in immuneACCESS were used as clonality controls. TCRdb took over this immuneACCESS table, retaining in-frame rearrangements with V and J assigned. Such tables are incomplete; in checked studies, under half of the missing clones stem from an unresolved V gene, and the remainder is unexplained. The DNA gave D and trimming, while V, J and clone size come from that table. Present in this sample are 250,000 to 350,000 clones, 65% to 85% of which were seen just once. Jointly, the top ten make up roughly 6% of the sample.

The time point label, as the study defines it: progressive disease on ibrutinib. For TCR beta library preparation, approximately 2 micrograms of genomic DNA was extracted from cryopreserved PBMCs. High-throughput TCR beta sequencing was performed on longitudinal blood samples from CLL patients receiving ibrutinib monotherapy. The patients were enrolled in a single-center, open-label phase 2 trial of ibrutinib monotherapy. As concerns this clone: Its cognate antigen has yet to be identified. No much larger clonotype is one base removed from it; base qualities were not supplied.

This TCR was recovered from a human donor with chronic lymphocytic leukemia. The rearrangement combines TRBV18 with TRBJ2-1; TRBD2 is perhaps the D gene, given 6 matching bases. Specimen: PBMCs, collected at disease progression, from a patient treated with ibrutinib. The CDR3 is CASSPLLALAYNEQFF. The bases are TGTGCCAGCTCGCCCCTCCTAGCGCTGGCCTACAATGAGCAGTTCTTC.